This TCR beta chain was observed in a study of blood T cells in healthy people across ages. Study results and limitations: The study could not conclusively compare naive and antigen-experienced cells, given its unsorted PBMCs. It was held that the diversity estimates obtained from one million T cells were underestimates.

Per germline, CDR1 LNHNV and CDR2 YYDKDF (reference sequence). The CDR3 loop spans 18 amino acids. Trimming left V 3 bases short and J 1 base short, with 22 bases between. Staff drew around 10 milliliters of peripheral blood from each donor. No fewer than 6 million PBMCs went into each sample. Remarks on this clonotype: Its antigen is currently unknown.

Primers used in a second PCR of about 7 to 12 cycles were a sample-barcoded 5' primer and a J-beta primer mix. TCRdb recomputed calls from the 5' RACE reads with MiXCR, one row per CDR3 protein. The top ten clones hold about 6.3% of a sample with 1,500,000 or so distinct CDR3 sequences, around 55% of them seen once. The sequence was collected from a man younger than 35 in good health. The chain couples TRBV15 to TRBJ2-7, with a weak D call TRBD2 (6 bases). The sample comprised blood. CDR3 nucleotides: TGTGCCACCAGCAGTGATTTCGGGTCGGGGGTAGGGTCCTACGAGCAGTACTTC. Encoded protein: CATSSDFGSGVGSYEQYF.